The entry below gives a single T cell receptor beta chain sequence along with its context. The antigen remains undetermined. Survey level was the resolution at which the v3.0 immunoSEQ assay ran. The sequencing target was 40,000-50,000 T-cell genomes per sample. Sequencing used immunoSEQ multiplex PCR; TCRdb keeps in-frame clones, though not all of them. The sample has tens of thousands of clones; just under 95% are singletons. These data belong to a study of long-term antiretroviral therapy in people with HIV. Whole-study results and caveats: All time points showed a repertoire dominated by clones expanded before ART. Diversity increased after ART yet remained lower than in transplant donor controls.

The ends were cut back, 3 bases at V and 2 bases at J, with 11 bases in the middle. The CDR3 runs 15 residues. Germline V CDR1 and CDR2: LNHDA, SQIVND (reference sequence). At least one PBMC sample before ART and at least two after were required. Sequenced material: unsorted PBMCs, taken 5.3 years after starting antiretroviral therapy. The chain carries TRBV19 and TRBJ1-5; TRBD1 might be the D (6 bases). The clonotype originates from a man aged 45-65 years with HIV. The CDR3 DNA sequence: TGTGCCAGTAGTATTGCGGCAGGGGGCAATCAGCCCCAGCATTTT. Translated, it gives CASSIAAGGNQPQHF. The complete variable domain, with remaining parts taken from reference TRBV19 and TRBJ1-5, reads DGGITQSPKYLFRKEGQNVTLSCEQNLNHDAMYWYRQDPGQGLRLIYYSQIVNDFQKGDIAEGYSVSREKKESFPLTVTSAQKNPTAFYLCASSIAAGGNQPQHFGDGTRLSIL.